This TCR beta chain came from a study of cytomegalovirus exposure and HLA in healthy donors. Use of 60 Vbeta and 13 Jbeta primers characterized the PCR. The assay was immunoSEQ multiplex PCR, and TCRdb's table has in-frame clones only and misses some. The table has hundreds of thousands of clones, almost 70% seen once. Germline V CDR1 and CDR2: SEHNR, FQNEAQ (reference sequence). V shed 4 bases and J 3 bases; nucleotides not matched to a gene: 5. The CDR3 extends over 15 amino acids. The sequencing sample was made of PBMCs. This clonotype originated in a man aged 35 to 55 in good health and CMV-seropositive. The chain carries TRBV7-9 and TRBJ1-2; 10 bases are shared with TRBD1. DNA of the CDR3: TGTGCCAGCAGCTCCGGGACAGGGGCACACTATGGCTACACCTTC. This encodes CASSSGTGAHYGYTF.